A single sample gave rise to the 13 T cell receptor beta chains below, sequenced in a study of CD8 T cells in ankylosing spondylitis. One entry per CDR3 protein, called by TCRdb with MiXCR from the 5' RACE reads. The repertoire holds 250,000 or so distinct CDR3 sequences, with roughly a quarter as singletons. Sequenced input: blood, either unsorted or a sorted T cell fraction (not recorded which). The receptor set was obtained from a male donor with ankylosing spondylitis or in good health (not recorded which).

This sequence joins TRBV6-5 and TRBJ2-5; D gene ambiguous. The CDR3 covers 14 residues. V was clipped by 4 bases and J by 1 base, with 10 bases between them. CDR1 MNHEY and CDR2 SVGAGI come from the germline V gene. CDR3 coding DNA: TGTGCCAGCAGTTCATCGGCAGTCCAAGAGACCCAGTACTTC. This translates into CASSSSAVQETQYF.

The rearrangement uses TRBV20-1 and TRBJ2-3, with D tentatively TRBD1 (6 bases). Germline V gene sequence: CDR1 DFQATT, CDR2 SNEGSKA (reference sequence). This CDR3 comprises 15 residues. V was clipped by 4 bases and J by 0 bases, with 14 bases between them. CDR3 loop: CSANSDSTSTDTQYF. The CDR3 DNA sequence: TGCAGTGCTAACTCGGACAGTACTAGCACAGATACGCAGTATTTT.

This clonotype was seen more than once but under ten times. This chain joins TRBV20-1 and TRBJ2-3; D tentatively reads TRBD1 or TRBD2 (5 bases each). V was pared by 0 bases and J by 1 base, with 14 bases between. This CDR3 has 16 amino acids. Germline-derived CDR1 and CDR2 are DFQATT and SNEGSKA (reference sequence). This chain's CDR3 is CSARELGRDRTDTQYF. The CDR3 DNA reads TGCAGTGCTAGAGAACTGGGCCGGGACCGCACAGATACGCAGTATTTT.

CDR3 loop: CASSPDRPNTGELFF. Here the CDR3 DNA reads TGTGCCAGCTCACCAGACCGCCCGAACACCGGGGAGCTGTTTTTT. The J gene is TRBJ2-2, the V gene TRBV18, with no clear D. V lost 2 bases to trimming and J lost 0 bases, with 7 bases between them. The germline gives CDR1 KGHSH, CDR2 LQKENI. CDR3 length: 15 amino acids.

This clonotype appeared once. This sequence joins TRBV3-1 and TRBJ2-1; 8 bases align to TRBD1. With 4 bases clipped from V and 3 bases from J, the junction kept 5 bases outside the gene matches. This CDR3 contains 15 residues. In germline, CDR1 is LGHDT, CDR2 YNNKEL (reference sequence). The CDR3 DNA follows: TGTGCCAGCAGCCGAGGACAGGGACGCTACAATGAGCAGTTCTTC. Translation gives CASSRGQGRYNEQFF.

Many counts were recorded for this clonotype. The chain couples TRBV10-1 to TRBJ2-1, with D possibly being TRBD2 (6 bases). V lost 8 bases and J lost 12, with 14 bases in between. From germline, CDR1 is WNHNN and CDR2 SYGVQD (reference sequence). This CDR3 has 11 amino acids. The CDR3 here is CASEDGGMQFF. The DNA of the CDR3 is TGCGCCAGCGAGGACGGGGGTATGCAGTTCTTC.

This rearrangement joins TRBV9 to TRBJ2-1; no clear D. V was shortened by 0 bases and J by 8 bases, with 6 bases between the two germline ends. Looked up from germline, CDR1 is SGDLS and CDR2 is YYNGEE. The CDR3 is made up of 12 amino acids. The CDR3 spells CASSVAQDEQFF. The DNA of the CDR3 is TGTGCCAGCAGCGTAGCACAAGATGAGCAGTTCTTC.

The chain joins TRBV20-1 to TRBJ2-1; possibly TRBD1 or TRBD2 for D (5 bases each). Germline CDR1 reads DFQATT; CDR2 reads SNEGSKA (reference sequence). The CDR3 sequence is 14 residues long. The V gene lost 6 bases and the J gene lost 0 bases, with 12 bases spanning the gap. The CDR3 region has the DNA TGCAGTGCCCGGGACGTGAGCTCCTACAATGAGCAGTTCTTC. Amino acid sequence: CSARDVSSYNEQFF.

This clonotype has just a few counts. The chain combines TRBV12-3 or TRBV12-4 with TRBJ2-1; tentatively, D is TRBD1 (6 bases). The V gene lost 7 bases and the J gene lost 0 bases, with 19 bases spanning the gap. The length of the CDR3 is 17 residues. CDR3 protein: CASTSSPGVPSYNEQFF. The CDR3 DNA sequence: TGTGCCAGCACATCCTCGCCAGGGGTCCCCTCCTACAATGAGCAGTTCTTC.

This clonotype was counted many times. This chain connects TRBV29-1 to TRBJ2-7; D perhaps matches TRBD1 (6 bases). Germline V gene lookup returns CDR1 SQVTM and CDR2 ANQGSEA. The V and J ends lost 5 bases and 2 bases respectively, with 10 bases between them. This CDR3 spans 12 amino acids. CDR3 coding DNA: TGCAGCGTTTCCGGACAGACCTACGAGCAGTACTTC. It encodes CSVSGQTYEQYF.

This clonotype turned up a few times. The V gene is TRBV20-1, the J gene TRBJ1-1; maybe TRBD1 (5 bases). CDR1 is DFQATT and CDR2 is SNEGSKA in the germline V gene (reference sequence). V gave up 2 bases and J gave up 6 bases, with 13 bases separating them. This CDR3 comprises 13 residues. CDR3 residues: CSARKGSTPEAFF. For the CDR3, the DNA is TGCAGTGCTAGAAAGGGGTCTACCCCTGAAGCTTTCTTT.

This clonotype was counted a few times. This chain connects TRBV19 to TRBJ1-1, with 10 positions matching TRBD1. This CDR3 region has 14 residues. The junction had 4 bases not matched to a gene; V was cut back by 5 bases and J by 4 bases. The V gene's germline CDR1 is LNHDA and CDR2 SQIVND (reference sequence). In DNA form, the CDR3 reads TGTGCCAGTAGTGCCCGGGACAGGGGCACTGAAGCTTTCTTT. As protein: CASSARDRGTEAFF.

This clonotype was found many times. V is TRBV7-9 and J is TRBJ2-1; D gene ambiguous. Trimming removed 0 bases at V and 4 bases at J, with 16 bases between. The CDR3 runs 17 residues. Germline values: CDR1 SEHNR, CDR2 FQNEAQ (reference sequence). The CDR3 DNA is TGTGCCAGCAGCTTAGCGTCGTTTCATGGGGATTACAATGAGCAGTTCTTC. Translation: CASSLASFHGDYNEQFF.